This T cell receptor (beta chain) was identified during a study of blood T cell repertoires in COVID-19. The method was immunoSEQ multiplex PCR; TCRdb's version includes in-frame clones alone and lacks a portion of them. Of about 220,000 clones listed, less than 90% are singletons. Germline values: CDR1 LGHDT, CDR2 YNNKEL (reference sequence). The CDR3 is 13 residues long. Trimming took off 4 bases at V and 9 bases at J, with 15 bases between the two ends. This TCR was sampled from a man between 40 and 49 years old with acute or convalescent COVID-19. Sequencing was done on a sample of peripheral blood. The chain joins TRBV3-1 (or the pseudogene TRBV3-2) to TRBJ1-1; no definite D call. The CDR3 DNA reads TGTGCCAGCAGCCCGTACGGGGTGGAGAAAGCTTTCTTT. Its protein is CASSPYGVEKAFF.